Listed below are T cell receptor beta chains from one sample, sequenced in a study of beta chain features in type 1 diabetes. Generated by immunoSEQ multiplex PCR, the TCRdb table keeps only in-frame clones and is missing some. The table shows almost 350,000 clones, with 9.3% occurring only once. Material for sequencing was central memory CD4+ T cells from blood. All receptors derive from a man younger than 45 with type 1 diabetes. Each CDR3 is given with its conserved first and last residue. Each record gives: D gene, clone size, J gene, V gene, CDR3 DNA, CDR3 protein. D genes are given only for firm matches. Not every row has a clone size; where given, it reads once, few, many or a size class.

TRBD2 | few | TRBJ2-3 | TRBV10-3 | TGTGCCATCAGTGGGACTAGCGGGGGCCTAACTTCTACAGATACGCAGTATTTT | CAISGTSGGLTSTDTQYF
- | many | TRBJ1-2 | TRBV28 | TGTGCCAGCAGTTTATCGGGGTGGGGCTATGGCTACACCTTC | CASSLSGWGYGYTF
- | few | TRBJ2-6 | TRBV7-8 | TGTGCCAGCAGCTTCAGGGCCGATCGGCAGTCTGGGGCCAACGTCCTGACTTTC | CASSFRADRQSGANVLTF
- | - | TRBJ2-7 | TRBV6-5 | TGTGCCAGCAGAAGCCGGGACCGCCGCTACTCCGAGCAGTACTTC | CASRSRDRRYSEQYF
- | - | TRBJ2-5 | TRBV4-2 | TGTGCCAGCAGCGCCGGGACCCTGGGCGAGACCCAGTACTTC | CASSAGTLGETQYF
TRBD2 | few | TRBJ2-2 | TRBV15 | TGTGCCACCAGCAGGACTAGCGGGAACACCGGGGAGCTGTTTTTT | CATSRTSGNTGELFF
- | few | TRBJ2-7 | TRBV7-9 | TGTGCCAGCAGCTTAACGGACGGGAGCAGCGAGCAGTACTTC | CASSLTDGSSEQYF
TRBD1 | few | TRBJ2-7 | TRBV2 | TGTGCCAGCAGCGGACAGGGGGCAACCCACTACGAGCAGTACTTC | CASSGQGATHYEQYF
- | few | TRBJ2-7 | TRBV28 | TGTGCCAGCAGTTTCGGGGGTTTATCCTACGAGCAGTACTTC | CASSFGGLSYEQYF
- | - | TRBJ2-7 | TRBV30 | TGTGCCTGGAGTGTAAGAGGGGGGGACGCCTACGAGCAGTACTTC | CAWSVRGGDAYEQYF
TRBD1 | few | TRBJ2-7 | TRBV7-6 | TGTGCCAGCAGCTTCACAGGGGTCAACGAGCAGTACTTC | CASSFTGVNEQYF
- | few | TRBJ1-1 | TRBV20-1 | TGCAGTGAGTGGTCGAACACTGAAGCTTTCTTT | CSEWSNTEAFF
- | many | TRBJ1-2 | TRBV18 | TGTGCCAGCTCAGACCGGACAGCGTCTTCCTATGGCTACACCTTC | CASSDRTASSYGYTF
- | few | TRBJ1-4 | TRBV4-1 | TGCGCCAGCAGCCAAGTCGAAAAACTGTTTTTT | CASSQVEKLFF
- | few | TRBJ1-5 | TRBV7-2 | TGTGCCAGCAGCTTCAACGGGGGCTATAGCAATCAGCCCCAGCATTTT | CASSFNGGYSNQPQHF
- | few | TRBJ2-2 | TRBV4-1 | TGCGCCAGCAGCCAAGAAAGGGGCGGCTCGAACACCGGGGAGCTGTTTTTT | CASSQERGGSNTGELFF
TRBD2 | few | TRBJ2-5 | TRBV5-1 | TGCGCCAGCAGCTTGGCACTAGCGGGGGTCCAAGAGACCCAGTACTTC | CASSLALAGVQETQYF
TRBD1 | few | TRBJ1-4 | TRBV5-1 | TGCGCCAGCAGCGTTGGACAGGGGGCAACTAATGAAAAACTGTTTTTT | CASSVGQGATNEKLFF
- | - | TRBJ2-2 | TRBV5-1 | TGCGCCAGCACCAAGACGGTGAACACCGGGGAGCTGTTTTTT | CASTKTVNTGELFF
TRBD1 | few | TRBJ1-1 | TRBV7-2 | TGTGCCAGCAGCTTAGCGCGGTACAGGGGGAACACTGAAGCTTTCTTT | CASSLARYRGNTEAFF
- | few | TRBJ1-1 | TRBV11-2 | TGTGCCAGCAGTAAACAGAAGCTGAACACTGAAGCTTTCTTT | CASSKQKLNTEAFF
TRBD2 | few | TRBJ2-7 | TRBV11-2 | TGTGCCAGCAGCTTAGGGGCTAGCGGGGGGACCTACGAGCAGTACTTC | CASSLGASGGTYEQYF
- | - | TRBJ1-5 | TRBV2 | TGTGCCAGCAGGGGCGACACCGGAGGCAATCAGCCCCAGCATTTT | CASRGDTGGNQPQHF
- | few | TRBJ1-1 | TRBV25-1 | TGTGCCAGCAGTGGGCACTTGAACACTGAAGCTTTCTTT | CASSGHLNTEAFF
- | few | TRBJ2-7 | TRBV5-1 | TGCGCCAGCACGTTGGAACCCCGCTCCTACGAGCAGTACTTC | CASTLEPRSYEQYF
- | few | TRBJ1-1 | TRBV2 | TGTGCCAGCAGTGCCGACAGCGGGAACACTGAAGCTTTCTTT | CASSADSGNTEAFF
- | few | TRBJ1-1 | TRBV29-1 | TGCAGCGTTGACGGTGGGGGGAACACTGAAGCTTTCTTT | CSVDGGGNTEAFF
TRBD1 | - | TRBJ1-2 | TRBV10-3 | TGTGCCATCAGTGCCGGACAGGCAGACGGCTACACCTTC | CAISAGQADGYTF
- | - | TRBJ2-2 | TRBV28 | TGTGCCAGCAGCACAGCTACCGGGGAGCTGTTTTTT | CASSTATGELFF
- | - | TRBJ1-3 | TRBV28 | TGTGCCAGCAGTTCTCCCGGACGTACCTCTGGAAACACCATATATTTT | CASSSPGRTSGNTIYF
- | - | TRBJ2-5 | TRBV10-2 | TGCGCCAGCAGTGAGAGCGCAGAGACCCAGTACTTC | CASSESAETQYF
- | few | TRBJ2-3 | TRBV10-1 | TGCGCCAGCAGTGAGGGGAGGGATACGCAGTATTTT | CASSEGRDTQYF
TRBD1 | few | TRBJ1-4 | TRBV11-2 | TGTGCCAGCAGCCTAGGACAGGTCTATAATGAAAAACTGTTTTTT | CASSLGQVYNEKLFF
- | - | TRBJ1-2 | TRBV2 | TGTGCCAGCAGTAGAGACGTTAACTATGGCTACACCTTC | CASSRDVNYGYTF
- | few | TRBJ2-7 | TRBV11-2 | TGTGCCAGCAGCTTAGGATTCGACGAGCAGTACTTC | CASSLGFDEQYF
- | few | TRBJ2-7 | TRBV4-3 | TGCGCCAGCAGCCAGTCAGGGCGGGTTGAGCAGTACTTC | CASSQSGRVEQYF
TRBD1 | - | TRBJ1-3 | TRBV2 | TGTGCCAGCTCGGGACAGATATCCTCTGGAAACACCATATATTTT | CASSGQISSGNTIYF
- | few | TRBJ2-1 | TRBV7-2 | TGTGCCAGCAGCTTAAGTAGGGGGGTACAAGGCAATGAGCAGTTCTTC | CASSLSRGVQGNEQFF
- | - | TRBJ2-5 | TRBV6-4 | TGTGCCAGCAGCCCTACACCACCGACCCAGTACTTC | CASSPTPPTQYF
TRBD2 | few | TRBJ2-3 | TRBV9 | TGTGCCAGCAGCGGGCGGGGGGTCAAAGATACGCAGTATTTT | CASSGRGVKDTQYF
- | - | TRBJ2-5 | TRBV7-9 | TGTGCCAGCAGCCACAACAGGGGGGGACAAGAGACCCAGTACTTC | CASSHNRGGQETQYF
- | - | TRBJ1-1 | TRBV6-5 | TGTGCCAGCAGTTATGGGGGGCAGACAACTGAAGCTTTCTTT | CASSYGGQTTEAFF
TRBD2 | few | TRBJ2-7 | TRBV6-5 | TGTGCCAGCAGTTACTCGTTAGCGGGGTCCTACGAGCAGTACTTC | CASSYSLAGSYEQYF
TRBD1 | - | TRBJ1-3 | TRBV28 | TGTGCCAGCAGTTCCGGACAGGGTGGAAACACCATATATTTT | CASSSGQGGNTIYF
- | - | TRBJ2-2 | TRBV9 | TGTGCCAGCAGCCCTACTTTTGACCCGAGGGGCGGGGAGCTGTTTTTT | CASSPTFDPRGGELFF